The source of this TCR beta chain is a study of Graves' ophthalmopathy and Graves' hyperthyroidism. This clonotype has a count of ten or more. What it binds is unknown. In germline, CDR1 is MDHEN, CDR2 SYDVKM. Trimming removed 6 bases at V and 2 bases at J, with 19 bases between. CDR3 length: 16 amino acids. Ineligible for inclusion were patients with other autoimmune diseases, uncontrolled infections, pregnancy or lactation. Amplification targeted the TCR beta CDR3 regions, with RNA transcripts as the source material. HTBI primers served in a first-round RT-PCR, which a second-round multiplex PCR followed. Each CDR3 protein gets one entry after TCRdb re-called the multiplex PCR reads with MiXCR. The sample carries roughly 350,000 distinct CDR3 sequences, approximately 17% recorded once. Study observations and caveats: Separation of ophthalmopathy from stable hyperthyroidism was achieved by a 13-signature model, at 85% to 90% sensitivity and just over 80% specificity. The blood repertoire also included most expanded thyroid clonotypes above 0.001 frequency.

This clonotype originated in an adult woman with stable Graves' hyperthyroidism. Sequencing used peripheral blood. This chain uses TRBV28 with TRBJ2-5; TRBD2 might be the D (6 bases). The CDR3, as DNA: TGTGCCAGCAGCTCTCCCCTTGGGCGGGATCAAGAGACCCAGTACTTC. Protein: CASSSPLGRDQETQYF.